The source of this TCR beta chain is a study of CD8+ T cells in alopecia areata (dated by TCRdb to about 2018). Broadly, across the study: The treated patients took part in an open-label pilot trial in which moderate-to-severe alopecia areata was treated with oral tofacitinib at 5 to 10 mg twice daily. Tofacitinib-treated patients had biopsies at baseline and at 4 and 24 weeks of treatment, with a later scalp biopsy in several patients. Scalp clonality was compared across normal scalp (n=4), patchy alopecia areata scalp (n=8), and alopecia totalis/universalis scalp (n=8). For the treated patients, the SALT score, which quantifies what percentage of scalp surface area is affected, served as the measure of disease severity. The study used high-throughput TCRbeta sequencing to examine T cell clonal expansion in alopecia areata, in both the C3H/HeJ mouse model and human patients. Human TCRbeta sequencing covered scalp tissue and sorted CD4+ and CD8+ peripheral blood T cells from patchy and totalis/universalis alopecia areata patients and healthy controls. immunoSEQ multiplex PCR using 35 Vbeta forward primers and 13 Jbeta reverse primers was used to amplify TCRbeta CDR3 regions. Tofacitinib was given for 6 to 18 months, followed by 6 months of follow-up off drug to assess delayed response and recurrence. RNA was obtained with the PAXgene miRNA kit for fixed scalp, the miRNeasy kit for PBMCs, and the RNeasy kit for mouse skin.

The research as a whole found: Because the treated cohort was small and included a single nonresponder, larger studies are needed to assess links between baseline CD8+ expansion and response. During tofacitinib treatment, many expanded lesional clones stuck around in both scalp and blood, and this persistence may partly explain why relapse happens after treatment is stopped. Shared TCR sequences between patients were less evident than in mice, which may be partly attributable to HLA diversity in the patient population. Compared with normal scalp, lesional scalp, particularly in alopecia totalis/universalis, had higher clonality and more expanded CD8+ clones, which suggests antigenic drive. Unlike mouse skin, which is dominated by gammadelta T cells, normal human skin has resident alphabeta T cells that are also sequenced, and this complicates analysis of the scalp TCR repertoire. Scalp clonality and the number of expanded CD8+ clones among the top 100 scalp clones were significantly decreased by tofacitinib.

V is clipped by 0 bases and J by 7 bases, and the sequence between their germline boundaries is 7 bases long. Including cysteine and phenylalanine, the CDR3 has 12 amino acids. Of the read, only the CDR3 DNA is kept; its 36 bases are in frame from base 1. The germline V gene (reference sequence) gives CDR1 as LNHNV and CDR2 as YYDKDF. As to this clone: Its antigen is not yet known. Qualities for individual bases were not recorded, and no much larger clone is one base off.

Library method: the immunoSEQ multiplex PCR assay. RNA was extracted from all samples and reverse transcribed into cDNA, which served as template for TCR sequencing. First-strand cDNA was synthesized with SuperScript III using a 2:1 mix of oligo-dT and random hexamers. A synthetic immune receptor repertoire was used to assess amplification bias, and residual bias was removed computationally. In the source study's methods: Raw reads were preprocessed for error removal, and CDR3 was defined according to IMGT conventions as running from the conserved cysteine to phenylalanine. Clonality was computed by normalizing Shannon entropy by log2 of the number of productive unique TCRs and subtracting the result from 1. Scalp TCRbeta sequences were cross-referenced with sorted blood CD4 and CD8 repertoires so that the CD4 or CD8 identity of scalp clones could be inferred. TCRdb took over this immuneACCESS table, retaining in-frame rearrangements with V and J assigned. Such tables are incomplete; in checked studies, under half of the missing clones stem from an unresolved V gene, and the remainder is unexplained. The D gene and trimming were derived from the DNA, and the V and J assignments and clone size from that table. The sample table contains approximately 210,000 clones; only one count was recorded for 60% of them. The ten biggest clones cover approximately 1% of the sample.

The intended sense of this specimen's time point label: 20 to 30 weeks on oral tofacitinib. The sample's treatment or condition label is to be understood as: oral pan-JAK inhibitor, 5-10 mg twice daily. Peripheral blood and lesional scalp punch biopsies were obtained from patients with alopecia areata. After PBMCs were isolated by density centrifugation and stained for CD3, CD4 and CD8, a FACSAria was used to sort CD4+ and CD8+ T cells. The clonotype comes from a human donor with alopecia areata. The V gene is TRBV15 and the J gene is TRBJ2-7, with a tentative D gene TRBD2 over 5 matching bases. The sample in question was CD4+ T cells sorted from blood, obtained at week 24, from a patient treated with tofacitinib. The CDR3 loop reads CATSRDRREQYF. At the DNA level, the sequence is TGTGCCACCAGCAGAGATAGGAGGGAGCAGTACTTC.